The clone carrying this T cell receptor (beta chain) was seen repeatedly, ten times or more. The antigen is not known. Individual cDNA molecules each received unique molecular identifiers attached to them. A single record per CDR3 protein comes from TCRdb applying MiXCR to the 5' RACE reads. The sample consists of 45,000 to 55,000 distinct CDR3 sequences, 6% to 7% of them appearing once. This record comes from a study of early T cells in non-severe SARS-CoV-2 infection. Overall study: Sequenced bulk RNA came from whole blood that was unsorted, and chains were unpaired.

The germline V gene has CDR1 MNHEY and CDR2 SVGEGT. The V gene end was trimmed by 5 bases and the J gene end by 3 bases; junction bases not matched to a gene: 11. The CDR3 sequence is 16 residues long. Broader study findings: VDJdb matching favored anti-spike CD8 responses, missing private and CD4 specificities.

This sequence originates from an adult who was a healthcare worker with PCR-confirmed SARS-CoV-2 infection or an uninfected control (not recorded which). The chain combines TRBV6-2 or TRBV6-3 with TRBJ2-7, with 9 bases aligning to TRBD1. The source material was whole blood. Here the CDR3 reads CASSPGQGRGGYEQYF. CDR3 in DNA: TGTGCCAGCAGTCCGGGACAGGGTCGGGGAGGCTACGAGCAGTACTTC.